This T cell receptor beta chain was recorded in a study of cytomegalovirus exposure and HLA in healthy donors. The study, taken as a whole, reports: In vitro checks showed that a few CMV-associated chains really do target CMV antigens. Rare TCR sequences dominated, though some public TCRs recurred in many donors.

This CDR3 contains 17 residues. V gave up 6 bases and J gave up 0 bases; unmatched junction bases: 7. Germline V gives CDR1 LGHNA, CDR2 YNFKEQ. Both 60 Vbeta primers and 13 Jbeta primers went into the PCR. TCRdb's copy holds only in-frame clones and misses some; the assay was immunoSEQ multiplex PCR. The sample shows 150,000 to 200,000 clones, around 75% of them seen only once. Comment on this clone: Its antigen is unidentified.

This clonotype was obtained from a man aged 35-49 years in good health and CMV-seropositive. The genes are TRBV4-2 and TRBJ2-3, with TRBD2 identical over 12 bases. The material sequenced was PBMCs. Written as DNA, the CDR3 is TGTGCCAGCAGGGTAGGACTAGCGGGGTCTAGCACAGATACGCAGTATTTT. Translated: CASRVGLAGSSTDTQYF.